This entry lists 21 T cell receptor beta chains sequenced from one sample in a study of blood T cell repertoires in COVID-19 (dated by TCRdb to the early 2020s). The library was built by means of the immunoSEQ multiplex PCR assay. TCRdb took over this immuneACCESS table, retaining in-frame rearrangements with V and J assigned. Such tables are incomplete; in checked studies, under half of the missing clones stem from an unresolved V gene, and the remainder is unexplained. The sample records some 42,000 clones, 70% to 90% of which are singletons. The ten largest clones take up approximately 2.6% of the sample. The sequenced sample consisted of peripheral blood. These receptors were obtained from a human donor in a cohort sampled during active COVID-19.

This chain joins TRBV11-1 and TRBJ1-4; tentatively, D is TRBD1 (6 bases). V shed 4 bases and J shed 7 bases, with 13 bases lying between them. The germline V gene has CDR1 SGHAT and CDR2 FQDESV (reference sequence). This CDR3 is built from 14 residues. The CDR3 nucleotides are TGTGCCAGCAGCTCACAGGGTGGTGGTGAAAAACTGTTTTTT. It encodes CASSSQGGGEKLFF. Full variable domain (remainder filled in from reference TRBV11-1 and TRBJ1-4): EAEVAQSPRYKITEKSQAVAFWCDPISGHATLYWYRQILGQGPELLVQFQDESVVDDSQLPKDRFSAERLKGVDSTLKIQPAELGDSAMYLCASSSQGGGEKLFFGSGTQLSVL.

The DNA for the CDR3 is TGTGCCAGCAGTGAATCCTGGGGGGTATGGAATAATTCACCCCTCCACTTT. Its protein is CASSESWGVWNNSPLHF. The chain recombines TRBV25-1 with TRBJ1-6; a possible D gene is TRBD1 (5 bases). The CDR3 has 17 amino acids. Per the germline V gene, CDR1 is MGHDK and CDR2 is SYGVNS. Trimming shortened V by 1 base and J by 5 bases, and 15 bases separated the two germline ends.

This rearrangement joins TRBV3-1 (or the pseudogene TRBV3-2) to TRBJ1-5; 7 nucleotides line up with TRBD1. Germline V gene data show CDR1 as LGHDT and CDR2 as YNNKEL (reference sequence). With V trimmed by 5 bases and J by 6 bases, 10 bases remained unmatched. There are 15 residues in the CDR3. The CDR3 region has the DNA TGTGCCAGCAGCACCTCACGACAGGGCGCTCAGCCCCAGCATTTT. Amino acid sequence: CASSTSRQGAQPQHF.

The rearrangement uses TRBV6-6 and TRBJ2-3; 8 bases fit TRBD2. The length of the CDR3 is 16 residues. Germline CDR1 and CDR2: MNHNY and SVGAGI (reference sequence). With V trimmed by 0 bases and J by 4 bases, 6 bases remained unmatched. The DNA of the CDR3 is TGTGCCAGCAGTTACTCGACCTCCGGGGGGGCAGATACGCAGTATTTT. Its translation is CASSYSTSGGADTQYF.

The chain links TRBV11-3 to TRBJ2-5; 11 bases are shared with TRBD2. There are 17 residues in the CDR3. The junction had 10 bases not matched to a gene; V was cut back by 2 bases and J by 5 bases. Germline CDR1 is SGHNT and CDR2 is YENEEA. Written as DNA, the CDR3 is TGTGCCAGCAGCTTACCGAGTAGCGGGGGGGCCCTGGAGACCCAGTACTTC. Its translation: CASSLPSSGGALETQYF.

The V call is TRBV5-1, the J call TRBJ2-7, with 8 bases fitting TRBD2. The ends lost 3 bases at V and 2 bases at J; junction bases unmatched: 1. This CDR3 has 13 amino acids. Germline assignment: CDR1 SGHRS and CDR2 YFSETQ. The CDR3 nucleotides read TGCGCCAGCAGCTGGACTAGCACCTACGAGCAGTACTTC. Translating it yields CASSWTSTYEQYF.

The V and J genes are TRBV19 and TRBJ2-7; maybe TRBD2 (5 bases). This CDR3 region has 13 residues. Germline CDR1 LNHDA, CDR2 SQIVND (reference sequence). Trimming shortened V by 7 bases and J by 6 bases, and 16 bases separated the two germline ends. The CDR3 protein is CASTDGRTGEQYF. The CDR3 nucleotides read TGTGCCAGTACCGACGGACGGACTGGCGAGCAGTACTTC.

The chain couples TRBV2 to TRBJ2-5; tentatively, D is TRBD1 (5 bases). This CDR3 has 12 residues. Trimming pared 7 bases from V and 0 bases from J, leaving 6 bases between. Germline V CDR1 and CDR2: SNHLY, FYNNEI. The CDR3 DNA is TGTGCCAGCAACAGGTACCAAGAGACCCAGTACTTC. This sequence encodes CASNRYQETQYF.

This clone was recorded once. DNA of the CDR3: TGTGCCAGCAGCTTAATAAAGGGTGCAGGGGCCTATAATTCACCCCTCCACTTT. Amino acid sequence: CASSLIKGAGAYNSPLHF. The V and J genes are TRBV11-3 and TRBJ1-6, with D perhaps matching TRBD1 (6 bases). CDR1 and CDR2 (germline): SGHNT, YENEEA. With 2 bases removed from V and 2 bases from J, the gap between germline ends came to 16 bases. CDR3 length: 18 residues.

This clone was counted once. This chain joins TRBV5-1 and TRBJ2-2; TRBD1 matches 8 bases. Germline CDR1 is SGHRS and CDR2 is YFSETQ. The CDR3 sequence is 15 residues long. The junction had 2 bases not matched to a gene; V was cut back by 3 bases and J by 1 base. The DNA for the CDR3 is TGCGCCAGCAGCTACGGGACAGGGAACACCGGGGAGCTGTTTTTT. It codes for CASSYGTGNTGELFF.

This sequence joins TRBV7-3 and TRBJ1-2; 8 positions match TRBD1. V shed 5 bases and J 8 bases; nucleotides not matched to a gene: 7. The CDR3 sequence is 13 residues long. Germline assignment: CDR1 SGHTA and CDR2 FQGTGA. The chain's CDR3 is CASSQTGAEGYTF. The DNA for the CDR3 is TGTGCCAGCAGCCAGACAGGGGCGGAGGGCTACACCTTC.

A remark on this clone: The sample contains more than one DNA sequence encoding this CDR3. The CDR3, as DNA: TGTGCCAGTAGTCGCACAAATAAACCAGGGGGCCAAGGCTACACCTTC. This encodes CASSRTNKPGGQGYTF. This rearrangement joins TRBV19 to TRBJ1-2, with 8 bases identical to TRBD1. The CDR3 sequence is 16 residues long. Germline V gene lookup returns CDR1 LNHDA and CDR2 SQIVND (reference sequence). The junction had 16 bases not matched to a gene; V was cut back by 5 bases and J by 8 bases. Full variable domain (outside the CDR3, taken from reference TRBV19 and TRBJ1-2): DGGITQSPKYLFRKEGQNVTLSCEQNLNHDAMYWYRQDPGQGLRLIYYSQIVNDFQKGDIAEGYSVSREKKESFPLTVTSAQKNPTAFYLCASSRTNKPGGQGYTFGSGTRLTVV.

The J gene is TRBJ2-1, the V gene TRBV5-1; 7 positions agree with TRBD2. The V gene end was trimmed by 1 base and the J gene end by 6 bases; junction bases not matched to a gene: 7. CDR3 length: 15 residues. The germline V gene encodes CDR1 SGHRS and CDR2 YFSETQ. The CDR3 here is CASSLLTGGTNEQFF. CDR3 in DNA: TGCGCCAGCAGCTTGTTGACGGGGGGTACCAATGAGCAGTTCTTC. The full variable domain, its missing parts supplied by reference TRBV5-1 and TRBJ2-1, is KAGVTQTPRYLIKTRGQQVTLSCSPISGHRSVSWYQQTPGQGLQFLFEYFSETQRNKGNFPGRFSGRQFSNSRSEMNVSTLELGDSALYLCASSLLTGGTNEQFFGPGTRLTVL.

The rearrangement joins TRBV19 to TRBJ1-5; 9 bases line up with TRBD1. V lost 4 bases and J lost 6; bases outside the gene matches: 10. The CDR3 is 16 residues long. The V gene's germline CDR1 is LNHDA and CDR2 SQIVND (reference sequence). The CDR3 DNA reads as TGTGCCAGTAGTACGACCTCCGGGACAGGGAGTCAGCCCCAGCATTTT. Amino acid sequence: CASSTTSGTGSQPQHF.

The chain employs TRBV5-1 and TRBJ1-5; 7 nucleotides agree with TRBD1. Germline CDR1 and CDR2: SGHRS and YFSETQ. The CDR3 length is 13 residues. V shed 0 bases and J 8 bases; nucleotides not matched to a gene: 2. The CDR3 reads CASSLGQGKPQHF. The CDR3, as DNA: TGCGCCAGCAGCTTGGGACAGGGAAAGCCCCAGCATTTT.

The rearrangement links TRBV7-9 to TRBJ2-7; D might be TRBD1 (5 bases). V was cut by 3 bases and J by 5 bases, with 14 bases left in between. Germline-derived CDR1 and CDR2 are SEHNR and FQNEAQ (reference sequence). The CDR3 is made up of 14 amino acids. The CDR3 coding sequence is TGTGCCAGCAGCTTGGCTTCAGGGCTGAACGAGCAGTACTTC. The encoded protein is CASSLASGLNEQYF.

The chain employs TRBV7-9 and TRBJ2-3; TRBD2 matches 7 bases. This CDR3 has 15 residues. V lost 0 bases and J lost 0; bases outside the gene matches: 0. Germline CDR1 reads SEHNR; CDR2 reads FQNEAQ (reference sequence). Here the CDR3 reads CASSLAAGSTDTQYF. The DNA for the CDR3 is TGTGCCAGCAGCTTAGCAGCGGGGAGCACAGATACGCAGTATTTT.

The chain uses TRBV3-1 (or the pseudogene TRBV3-2) and TRBJ2-1; TRBD2 is a possible D gene (5 bases). V lost 5 bases to trimming and J lost 8 bases, with 10 bases between them. CDR3 length: 12 amino acids. Germline V gene lookup returns CDR1 LGHDT and CDR2 YNNKEL (reference sequence). CDR3: CASSRTRHEQFF. As DNA, the CDR3 is TGTGCCAGCAGCAGAACTAGACATGAGCAGTTCTTC.

The chain joins TRBV30 to TRBJ2-5; 7 nucleotides match TRBD2. The CDR3 sequence is 14 residues long. The ends lost 0 bases at V and 2 bases at J; junction bases unmatched: 3. The germline V gene has CDR1 GTSNPN and CDR2 SVGIG (reference sequence). The CDR3 spells CAWSVGGSQETQYF. The CDR3 bases are TGTGCCTGGAGTGTGGGGGGGAGTCAAGAGACCCAGTACTTC.

This sequence joins TRBV24-1 and TRBJ1-1, with 8 bases fitting TRBD1. This CDR3 has 18 amino acids. J gave up 1 base and V 6 bases, and 15 bases lay outside the gene matches. Germline V gene data show CDR1 as KGHDR and CDR2 as SFDVKD. The CDR3 reads CATSQTTTRQGSNTEAFF. DNA of the CDR3: TGTGCCACCAGTCAAACCACGACTCGACAGGGGTCGAACACTGAAGCTTTCTTT.

The V call is TRBV5-1, the J call TRBJ2-7, with D possibly matching TRBD1 (6 bases). V was pared by 1 base and J by 7 bases, with 21 bases between. From germline, CDR1 is SGHRS and CDR2 YFSETQ. The CDR3 runs 16 residues. CDR3 loop: CASSLISPGVSGEQYF. For the CDR3, the DNA is TGCGCCAGCAGCTTGATTTCGCCAGGGGTATCAGGGGAGCAGTACTTC.